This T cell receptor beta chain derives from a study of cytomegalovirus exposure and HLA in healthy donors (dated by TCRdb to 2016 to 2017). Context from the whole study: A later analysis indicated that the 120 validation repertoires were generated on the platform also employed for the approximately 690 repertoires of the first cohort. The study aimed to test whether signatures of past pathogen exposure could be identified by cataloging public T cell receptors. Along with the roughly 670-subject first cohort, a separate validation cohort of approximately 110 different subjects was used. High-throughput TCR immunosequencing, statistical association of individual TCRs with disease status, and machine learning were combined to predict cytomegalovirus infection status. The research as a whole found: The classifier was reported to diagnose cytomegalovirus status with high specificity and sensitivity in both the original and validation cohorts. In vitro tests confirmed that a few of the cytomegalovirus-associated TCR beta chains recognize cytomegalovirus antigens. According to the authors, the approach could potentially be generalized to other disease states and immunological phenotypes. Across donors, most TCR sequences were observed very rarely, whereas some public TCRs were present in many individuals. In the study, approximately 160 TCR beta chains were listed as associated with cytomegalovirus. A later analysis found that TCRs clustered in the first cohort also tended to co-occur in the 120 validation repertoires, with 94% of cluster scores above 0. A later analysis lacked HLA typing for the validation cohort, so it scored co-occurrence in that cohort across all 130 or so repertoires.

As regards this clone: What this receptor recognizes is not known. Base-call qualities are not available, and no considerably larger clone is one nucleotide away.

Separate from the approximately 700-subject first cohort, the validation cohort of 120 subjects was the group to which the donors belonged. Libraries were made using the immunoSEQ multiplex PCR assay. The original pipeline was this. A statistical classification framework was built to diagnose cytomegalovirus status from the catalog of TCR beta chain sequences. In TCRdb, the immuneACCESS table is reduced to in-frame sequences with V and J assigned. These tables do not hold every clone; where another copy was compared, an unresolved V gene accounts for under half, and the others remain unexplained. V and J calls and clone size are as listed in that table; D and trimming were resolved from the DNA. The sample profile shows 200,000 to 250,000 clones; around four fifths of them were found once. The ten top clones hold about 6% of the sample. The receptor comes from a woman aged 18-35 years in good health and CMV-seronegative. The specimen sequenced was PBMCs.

This receptor carries the CDR3 CAVQGQGGETQYF. The DNA is TGTGCCGTCCAGGGACAGGGCGGGGAGACCCAGTACTTC. The V gene is TRBV10-3 and the J gene is TRBJ2-5, with 9 middle bases fitting TRBD1. Via the germline V gene, CDR1 is ENHRY and CDR2 SYGVKD. V is trimmed back by 11 bases and J by 5 bases, and the junction contains 9 bases that no gene match accounts for. The cysteine opens and the phenylalanine closes a CDR3 of 13 amino acids. Only the CDR3 DNA stays, 39 bases, in frame from base 1.